The present entry profiles one T cell receptor beta chain with its context. This clonotype is medium-sized (0.01 to 0.1%). The antigen it binds to is not known. Base quality data are lacking; no much larger clone is found one base away. The data are from a study of vaccination and CD4 T cells after COVID-19 (dated by TCRdb to about 2022). For the study in its entirety: The convalescent cohort included six males and four females, with two Hispanic individuals, seven Caucasians, two Asians and one multiracial person. Participants got two doses of the Pfizer-BioNTech BNT162b2 vaccine (n=8) or two doses of the Moderna mRNA-1273 vaccine (n=2). Post-COVID blood samples from convalescent patients were collected a median of 101 days after diagnosis, with a range of about 35 to 161 days. The time from the second vaccine dose to post-vaccine blood sampling had a median of roughly 77 days and ranged from roughly 12 to 250 days. Overlapping spike peptide pools from SARS-CoV-2 and from the common cold coronaviruses HCoV-NL63, HCoV-OC43 and HCoV-229E were used as culture stimuli. In control cultures, a CEFX viral epitope pool was used as positive control, an HIV-1 Nef peptide pool was used as negative control, or no peptide was added. The spike-specific CD4+ TCR repertoire was compared before and after mRNA vaccination in approximately ten COVID-19 convalescent patients and a handful of infection-naive healthy vaccine recipients. The paper's findings and limits, for the study overall: Relatively few convalescent patients were included in the study, and early timepoints after natural infection were not analyzed. Although the median number of SARS-CoV-2-reactive clonotypes went up from roughly 20 after infection to some 40 after vaccination, the increase was not significant. Among the post-vaccine SARS-CoV-2-reactive clones in convalescent patients, a median about 89% showed up only after vaccination, which suggests vaccine-specific priming. Nearly all vaccine-specific clones in convalescent patients (304 of 307) were mono-reactive for SARS-CoV-2 spike rather than cross-reactive with common cold coronaviruses.

Interpreted using the paper, the treatment or condition label stands for: 10-day PBMC culture with coronavirus spike peptide pools or control peptides (ViraFEST assay). The ViraFEST assay was used in the study, in which antigen-specific T cells were expanded with peptide pools and expanded clonotypes were subsequently identified by TCR sequencing. Healthy vaccine recipients had no prior SARS-CoV-2 infection, confirmed by negative nucleocapsid antibody tests before and after vaccination. Each well held some 2 million PBMCs cultured with roughly 9.2 ug/ml peptide pools in IMDM containing 5% human AB serum and 10 IU/ml IL-2. On days 3 and 7, half of the culture medium was replaced with fresh IL-2-containing medium. CD4+ T cells were isolated after roughly 10 days of culture through negative selection using the EasySep CD4+ T cell isolation kit. Ficoll-Paque Plus gradient centrifugation was used to isolate PBMCs from whole blood, and the isolated PBMCs were then either used fresh or cryopreserved at -140C. Triplicate wells were generally used for each culture condition.

The method behind the library was PCR. TCR sequencing of DNA from cultured CD4+ T cells used the Oncomine TCR Beta short-read assay at the Johns Hopkins FTIC core. Genomic DNA was extracted from the cultured CD4+ T cells with the QIAamp micro DNA kit. Oncomine TCR Beta libraries from cultured CD4+ T cells were pooled using unique dual indexes and sequenced on an Illumina iSeq 100. The authors' analysis ran thus. Non-productive sequences were removed, and CDR3s not starting with C, not ending with F or W, or shorter than 7 amino acids were discarded. Antigen-specific clonotypes were identified using the MANAFEST web application through comparison of peptide-stimulated wells with reference and other culture wells. To be called positive, a clone needed an FDR below 0.05, an odds ratio above 5, and a productive frequency above 0.1% in at least two of three replicate wells. Clonotypes that were significantly expanded in both SARS-CoV-2 spike wells and at least one common cold coronavirus spike condition were defined as cross-reactive. Levenshtein distances (stringdist) and unrooted phylogenetic trees (ape) in R version 3.6.1 were used to assess CDR3 homology. TCRdb trimmed public reads at Q25 via fastp, called clones via MiXCR and kept in-frame beta chains. Every distinct CDR3 protein forms one entry, paired with its most common genes and DNA. The V and J calls reflect TCRdb's pipeline rather than the authors' work. This sample holds about 14,000 distinct CDR3 sequences; roughly 27% were observed only once. The ten largest clones represent 15% to 20% of the sample.

Including cysteine and phenylalanine, the CDR3 has 16 amino acids. The only DNA kept is the CDR3, 48 bases in frame from the first base. According to the germline V gene (reference sequence), CDR1 reads LGHDT and CDR2 reads YNNKEL. V and J are truncated by 1 base and 0 bases respectively, leaving an intervening sequence of 10 bases. The rearranged segments are TRBV3-1 and TRBJ1-5; a weak D assignment points to TRBD1 (6 bases agree). This TCR was recovered from a human donor who received a COVID-19 vaccine. The sample here was CD4+ T cells from blood, cultured in vitro, taken before SARS-CoV-2 vaccination. At the DNA level, the sequence is TGTGCCAGCAGCCAAGGGACAGAGGGTAGCAATCAGCCCCAGCATTTT. It translates as CASSQGTEGSNQPQHF.